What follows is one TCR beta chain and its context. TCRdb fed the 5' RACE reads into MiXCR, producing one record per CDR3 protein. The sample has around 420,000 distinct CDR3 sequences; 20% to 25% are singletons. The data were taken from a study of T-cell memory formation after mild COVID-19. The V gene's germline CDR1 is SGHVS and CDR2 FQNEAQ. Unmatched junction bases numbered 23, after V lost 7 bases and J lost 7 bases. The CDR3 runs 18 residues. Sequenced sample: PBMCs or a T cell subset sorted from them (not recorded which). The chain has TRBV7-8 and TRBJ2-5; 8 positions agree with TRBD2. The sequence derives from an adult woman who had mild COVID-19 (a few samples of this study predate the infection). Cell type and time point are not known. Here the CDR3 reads CASTTPGLEFVLGGTQYF. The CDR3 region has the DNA TGTGCCAGCACCACACCGGGACTAGAGTTCGTTCTTGGCGGGACCCAGTACTTC.